The clone carrying this T cell receptor (beta chain) was recorded a few times. BIOMED2 TRB-A/B primer pools were used in multiplex TRB PCR. TCRdb independently ran MiXCR on the multiplex PCR reads; one entry per CDR3 protein. This sample yields several thousand distinct CDR3 sequences, of which about a third are seen a single time; less than 70% belongs to the top ten. These data are taken from a study of T and B cells in COVID-19 patients. Germline assignment: CDR1 KGHSH and CDR2 LQKENI. The CDR3 covers 15 residues. Trimming at V came to 2 bases and at J to 4 bases, leaving 4 bases not matched to a gene. Each TRB amplification used roughly 230-550 ng of genomic DNA from blood.

This chain links TRBV18 with TRBJ2-2, with 7 bases lining up with TRBD1. The material sequenced was blood. The origin of this receptor is a human donor with active COVID-19. The CDR3 here is CASSPKPGGTGELFF. The CDR3 bases are TGTGCCAGCTCACCAAAACCAGGGGGCACCGGGGAGCTGTTTTTT.